Listed below are T cell receptor beta chains from one sample, sequenced in a study of tumor-infiltrating lymphocytes in primary liver carcinoma. Each CDR3 protein is one row after TCRdb ran MiXCR on the multiplex PCR reads. Of 55,000 to 65,000 distinct CDR3 sequences listed, 65% to 80% were seen once; the top ten hold approximately 50%. What was sequenced was liver tumor tissue from sampling region 2. These receptors all come from a man aged 35 to 55 with primary liver carcinoma and hepatitis B virus infection. Each CDR3 is given with its conserved first and last residue. D genes are given only for firm matches. The size entry is marked missing in some rows and otherwise reads once, few, many or a size class.

few,TRBV29-1,NA,13,TRBJ2-7,CGVTVPLSYEQYF,TGCGGCGTGACAGTCCCCCTCTCCTACGAGCAGTACTTC
NA,TRBV12-3/TRBV12-4,NA,13,TRBJ2-1,CPSNLGQNNEQFF,TGTCCCAGCAATCTCGGACAGAACAATGAGCAGTTCTTC
few,TRBV5-1,NA,15,TRBJ2-3,CASNLQQPSTDTQYF,TGCGCCAGCAACCTTCAGCAACCTAGCACAGATACGCAGTATTTT
once,TRBV6-5,NA,14,TRBJ1-3,CGSSYISSGNTIYF,TGTGGTAGCAGTTACATCAGCTCTGGAAACACCATATATTTT
NA,TRBV5-1,TRBD1,17,TRBJ2-6,CASTLVGQGGGANVLTF,TGCGCCAGCACCTTGGTCGGACAGGGAGGTGGGGCCAACGTCCTGACTTTC
NA,TRBV5-4,NA,13,TRBJ2-3,CASSLESFDMQYF,TGTGCCAGCAGCTTGGAAAGCTTCGATATGCAGTATTTT
NA,TRBV29-1,TRBD1,13,TRBJ2-7,CSVEARTGGEQYF,TGCAGCGTTGAAGCCAGGACAGGTGGGGAACAGTACTTC
many,TRBV4-3,TRBD2,13,TRBJ2-1,CASSQGSSGSVFF,TGCGCCAGCAGCCAAGGGTCTAGCGGGAGTGTGTTCTTC
many,TRBV11-2,TRBD2,18,TRBJ2-7,CASSLSVGLAGGGYEQYF,TGTGCCAGCAGCTTATCCGTTGGACTAGCGGGAGGGGGGTACGAGCAGTACTTC
NA,TRBV11-2,NA,15,TRBJ2-3,CASSLDSLGTDTQYF,TGTGCCAGCAGCTTAGATTCTCTGGGAACAGATACGCAGTATTTT
few,TRBV11-2,NA,14,TRBJ1-4,CASSLELGGLRPFF,TGTGCCAGCAGCTTAGAACTTGGGGGGCTCAGGCCGTTTTTT
NA,TRBV10-2,TRBD1,14,TRBJ1-1,CVSRGQHLDTEAFF,TGCGTCAGCAGGGGACAGCATTTGGACACTGAAGCTTTCTTT
NA,TRBV30,NA,15,TRBJ2-1,CAWRQKGSSFNEQFF,TGTGCCTGGAGACAGAAAGGAAGCTCCTTCAATGAGCAGTTCTTC
NA,TRBV11-2,TRBD2,16,TRBJ2-3,CASSKTSGDTTDTQYF,TGTGCCAGCAGCAAGACTAGCGGGGACACCACAGATACGCAGTATTTT
many,TRBV11-3,NA,14,TRBJ2-1,CASRLGVSNNEQFF,TGTGCAAGCAGATTAGGCGTCTCGAACAATGAGCAGTTCTTC
NA,TRBV12-3/TRBV12-4,TRBD2,15,TRBJ2-2,CTSTLTSGNTGELFF,TGTACCAGCACCCTGACTAGCGGGAACACCGGGGAGCTGTTTTTT
few,TRBV11-3,NA,13,TRBJ2-5,CASSTIGGETHYF,TGTGCCAGCAGCACTATAGGGGGAGAGACCCATTACTTC
NA,TRBV5-1,NA,12,TRBJ2-7,CASTHTYDEQYF,TGCGCCAGCACACATACCTACGACGAGCAGTACTTC
many,TRBV29-1,NA,11,TRBJ2-3,CSVELTDTQYF,TGCAGCGTTGAACTCACAGATACGCAGTATTTT
NA,TRBV11-2,NA,17,TRBJ2-2,CARRLALGGANTGELFF,TGTGCCAGGAGGTTAGCGTTAGGAGGGGCGAACACCGGGGAACTGTTTTTT
NA,TRBV11-2,NA,16,TRBJ2-1,CASIKQGGGYYNEQFF,TGTGCCAGCATCAAACAGGGAGGGGGGTACTACAATGAGCAGTTCTTC
many,TRBV29-1,NA,14,TRBJ2-7,CSVAPGLASGEQYF,TGCAGCGTTGCCCCGGGACTGGCCTCTGGAGAGCAGTACTTC
NA,TRBV5-5,NA,14,TRBJ2-7,CASNLSPHAYEQYF,TGTGCCAGTAACCTATCACCGCACGCCTACGAGCAGTACTTC
NA,TRBV4-3,NA,16,TRBJ2-1,CAISRDRVDSYNEQFF,TGCGCCATCAGCCGAGATAGAGTGGACTCCTACAATGAGCAGTTCTTC
NA,TRBV6-1,NA,13,TRBJ2-7,CARSVEADYEQYF,TGTGCCCGCAGCGTCGAGGCAGACTACGAGCAGTACTTC
NA,TRBV4-1,NA,14,TRBJ1-2,CASSQVSESYGYTF,TGCGCCAGCAGCCAAGTTTCGGAGTCTTATGGCTACACCTTC
few,TRBV29-1,NA,14,TRBJ2-3,CSVGAVGAGDTQYF,TGCAGTGTTGGAGCAGTGGGAGCGGGAGATACGCAGTATTTT
NA,TRBV6-6,NA,14,TRBJ1-5,CASTRGRGNQPQHF,TGTGCCAGCACCCGAGGACGGGGGAATCAGCCCCAGCATTTT
NA,TRBV6-6,TRBD1,15,TRBJ2-7,CASSPRQGPFYGQYF,TGTGCCAGCAGTCCGCGACAGGGACCGTTCTACGGGCAGTACTTC
NA,TRBV24-1,NA,14,TRBJ1-5,CATSDRDIGQPQHF,TGTGCCACCAGTGACCGGGACATAGGACAGCCCCAGCATTTT
NA,TRBV7-2,NA,14,TRBJ2-3,CASSFKQGADTQYF,TGTGCCAGCAGCTTCAAACAGGGCGCAGATACGCAGTATTTT
many,TRBV6-6,NA,12,TRBJ2-2,CASSPTVGELFF,TGTGCCAGCAGTCCTACTGTCGGGGAGCTGTTTTTT
NA,TRBV28,NA,17,TRBJ2-1,CASSTRRHRPGDNEQFF,TGTGCCAGTAGTACTCGACGGCACAGACCTGGGGACAATGAGCAGTTCTTC
NA,TRBV4-2,TRBD2,18,TRBJ2-7,CTSSGKPGLAGWLHEQYF,TGTACCAGCAGTGGAAAACCGGGACTAGCGGGATGGCTACACGAGCAGTACTTC
NA,TRBV7-9,TRBD1,15,TRBJ2-2,CTSSAGTGMAGELFF,TGTACCAGCAGTGCCGGGACAGGGATGGCAGGGGAGCTGTTTTTT